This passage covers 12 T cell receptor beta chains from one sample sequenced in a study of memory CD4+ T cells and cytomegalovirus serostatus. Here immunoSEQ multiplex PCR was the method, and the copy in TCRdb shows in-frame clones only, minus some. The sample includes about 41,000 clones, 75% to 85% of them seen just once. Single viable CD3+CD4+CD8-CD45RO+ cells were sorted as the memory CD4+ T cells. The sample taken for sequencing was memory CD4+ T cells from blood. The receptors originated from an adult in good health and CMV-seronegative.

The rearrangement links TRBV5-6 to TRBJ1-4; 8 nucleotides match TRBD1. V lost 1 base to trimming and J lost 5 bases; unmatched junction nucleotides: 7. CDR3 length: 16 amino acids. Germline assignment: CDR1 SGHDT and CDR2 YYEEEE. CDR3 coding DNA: TGTGCCAGCAGCTTGTCCCGGACAGGGTGGAATGAAAAACTGTTTTTT. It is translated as CASSLSRTGWNEKLFF.

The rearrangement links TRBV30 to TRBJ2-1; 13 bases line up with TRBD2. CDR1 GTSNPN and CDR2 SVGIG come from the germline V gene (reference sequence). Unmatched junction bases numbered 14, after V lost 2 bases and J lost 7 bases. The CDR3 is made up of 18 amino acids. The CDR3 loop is CAWSKLAGGPRAPNEQFF. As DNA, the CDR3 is TGTGCCTGGAGTAAACTAGCGGGGGGGCCGAGGGCCCCTAATGAGCAGTTCTTC.

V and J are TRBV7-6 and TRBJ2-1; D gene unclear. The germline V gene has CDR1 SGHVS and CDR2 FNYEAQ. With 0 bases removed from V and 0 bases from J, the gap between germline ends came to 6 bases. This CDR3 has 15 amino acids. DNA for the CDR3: TGTGCCAGCAGCTTAGCGGCCAACTCCTACAATGAGCAGTTCTTC. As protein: CASSLAANSYNEQFF.

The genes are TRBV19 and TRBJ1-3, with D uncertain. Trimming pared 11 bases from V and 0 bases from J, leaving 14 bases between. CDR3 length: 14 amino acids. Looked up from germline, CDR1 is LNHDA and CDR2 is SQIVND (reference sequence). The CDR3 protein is CACAGLHSGNTIYF. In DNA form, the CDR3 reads TGTGCCTGTGCAGGACTTCACTCTGGAAACACCATATATTTT.

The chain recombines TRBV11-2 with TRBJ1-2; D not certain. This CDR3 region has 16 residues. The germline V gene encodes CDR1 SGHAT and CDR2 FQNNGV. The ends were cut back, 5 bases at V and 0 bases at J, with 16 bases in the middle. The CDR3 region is CASSPGPTRSNYGYTF. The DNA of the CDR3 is TGTGCCAGCAGCCCCGGTCCGACCCGTTCTAACTATGGCTACACCTTC.

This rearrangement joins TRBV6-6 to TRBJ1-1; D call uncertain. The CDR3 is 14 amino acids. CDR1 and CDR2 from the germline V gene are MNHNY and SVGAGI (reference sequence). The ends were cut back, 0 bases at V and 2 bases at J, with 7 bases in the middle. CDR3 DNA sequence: TGTGCCAGCAGTTACTCGGAGGGAAACACTGAAGCTTTCTTT. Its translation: CASSYSEGNTEAFF.

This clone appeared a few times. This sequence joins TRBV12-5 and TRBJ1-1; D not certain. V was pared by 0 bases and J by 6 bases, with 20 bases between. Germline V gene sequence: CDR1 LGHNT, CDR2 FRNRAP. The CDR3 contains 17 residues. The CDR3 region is CASGLVIGPRSNPEAFF. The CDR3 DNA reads TGTGCTAGTGGTTTGGTAATTGGACCGAGAAGTAACCCTGAAGCTTTCTTT.

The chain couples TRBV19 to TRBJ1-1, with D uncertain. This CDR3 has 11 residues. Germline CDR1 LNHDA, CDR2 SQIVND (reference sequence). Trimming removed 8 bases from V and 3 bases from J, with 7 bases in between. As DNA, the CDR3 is TGTGCCAGTTCCCGGGACACTGAAGCTTTCTTT. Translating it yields CASSRDTEAFF.

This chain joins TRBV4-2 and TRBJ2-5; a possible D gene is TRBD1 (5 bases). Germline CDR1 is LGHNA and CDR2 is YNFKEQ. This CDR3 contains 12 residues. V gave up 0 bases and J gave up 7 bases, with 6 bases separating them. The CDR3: CASSQDRGTQYF. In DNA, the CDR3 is TGTGCCAGCAGCCAAGATAGGGGGACCCAGTACTTC.

Written as DNA, the CDR3 is TGCGCCAGCAGCTTGGAGGGGGACTCTAGGAATTCACCCCTCCACTTT. As protein: CASSLEGDSRNSPLHF. The chain employs TRBV5-1 and TRBJ1-6; D might be TRBD1 (6 bases). The CDR3 has 16 residues. The V gene lost 0 bases and the J gene lost 7 bases, with 14 bases spanning the gap. Germline assignment: CDR1 SGHRS and CDR2 YFSETQ.

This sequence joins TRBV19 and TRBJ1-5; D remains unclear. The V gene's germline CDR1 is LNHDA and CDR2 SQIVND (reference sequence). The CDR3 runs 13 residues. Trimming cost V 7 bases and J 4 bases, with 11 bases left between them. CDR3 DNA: TGTGCCAGTAACGGAGGAGAGAATCAGCCCCAGCATTTT. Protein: CASNGGENQPQHF.

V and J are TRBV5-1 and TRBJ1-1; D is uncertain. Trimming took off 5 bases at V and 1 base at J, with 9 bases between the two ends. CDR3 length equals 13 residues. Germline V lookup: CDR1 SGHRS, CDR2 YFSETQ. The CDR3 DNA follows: TGCGCCAGCAGTGCGAAACAGAACACTGAAGCTTTCTTT. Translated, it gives CASSAKQNTEAFF.